The 28 T cell receptor beta chains given below trace back to one sample, sequenced in a study of cytomegalovirus exposure and HLA in healthy donors. PCR involved 60 Vbeta and 13 Jbeta primers. This table comes from immunoSEQ multiplex PCR, and its TCRdb copy is limited to in-frame clones, with some not included. The sample holds about 220,000 clones, 76% seen once. The sequencing sample was made of PBMCs. These receptors all stem from a young man in good health and CMV-seronegative.

The chain has TRBV28 and TRBJ1-5; possibly TRBD1 for D (5 bases). Trimming left V 4 bases short and J 1 base short, with 11 bases between. The germline V gene encodes CDR1 MDHEN and CDR2 SYDVKM. The CDR3 has 15 amino acids. The CDR3 region is CASSSRTPSNQPQHF. The DNA for the CDR3 is TGTGCCAGCAGTTCGCGGACACCGAGCAATCAGCCCCAGCATTTT. The whole variable domain, filled in from reference TRBV28 and TRBJ1-5, reads DVKVTQSSRYLVKRTGEKVFLECVQDMDHENMFWYRQDPGLGLRLIYFSYDVKMKEKGDIPEGYSVSREKKERFSLILESASTNQTSMYLCASSSRTPSNQPQHFGDGTRLSIL.

The rearrangement links TRBV19 to TRBJ2-3; 7 positions match TRBD2. This CDR3 has 15 residues. Germline V gene sequence: CDR1 LNHDA, CDR2 SQIVND (reference sequence). V lost 5 bases to trimming and J lost 2 bases; unmatched junction nucleotides: 7. CDR3 loop: CASSASGAFTDTQYF. CDR3 nucleotide sequence: TGTGCCAGTAGTGCTAGCGGAGCTTTCACAGATACGCAGTATTTT. The full variable domain, completed using reference TRBV19 and TRBJ2-3, is DGGITQSPKYLFRKEGQNVTLSCEQNLNHDAMYWYRQDPGQGLRLIYYSQIVNDFQKGDIAEGYSVSREKKESFPLTVTSAQKNPTAFYLCASSASGAFTDTQYFGPGTRLTVL.

The V gene is TRBV7-9, the J gene TRBJ2-5; D gene uncertain. The CDR3 is made up of 13 amino acids. Looked up from germline, CDR1 is SEHNR and CDR2 is FQNEAQ (reference sequence). The V end lost 2 bases, the J end lost 2 bases, and 6 bases lay between the germline ends. The CDR3 protein is CASSLHGQETQYF. The CDR3 nucleotides read TGTGCCAGCAGCTTACACGGTCAAGAGACCCAGTACTTC.

V and J are TRBV2 and TRBJ1-5, with TRBD1 matching 12 bases. Germline trimming cut 6 bases from V and 5 bases from J; bases unmatched to any gene: 5. CDR3 length: 15 amino acids. Germline V gene sequence: CDR1 SNHLY, CDR2 FYNNEI. The CDR3: CASRGQGALDQPQHF. The DNA of the CDR3 is TGTGCCAGCAGGGGACAGGGGGCTTTGGATCAGCCCCAGCATTTT.

This clone was seen just once. The rearrangement joins TRBV19 to TRBJ2-5, with 7 bases matching TRBD1. Trimming cost V 3 bases and J 5 bases; bases outside gene matches: 12. The CDR3 extends over 16 amino acids. The germline V gene has CDR1 LNHDA and CDR2 SQIVND (reference sequence). The CDR3 region is CASSIGTEIFLETQYF. Written as DNA, the CDR3 is TGTGCCAGTAGTATCGGGACAGAAATATTTTTGGAGACCCAGTACTTC.

The chain has TRBV7-9 and TRBJ1-2, with D unresolved. V was cut by 5 bases and J by 1 base, with 11 bases left in between. Germline CDR1 and CDR2: SEHNR and FQNEAQ (reference sequence). The CDR3 has 14 residues. This CDR3 reads CASSRAGDNYGYTF. In nucleotides, the CDR3 is TGTGCCAGCAGCCGAGCCGGGGATAACTATGGCTACACCTTC.

The chain employs TRBV7-2 and TRBJ2-1, with TRBD2 as a possible D gene (6 bases). The CDR3 runs 12 residues. The germline V and J ends were trimmed by 4 bases and 10 bases, with 11 bases remaining between them. CDR1 SGHTA and CDR2 FQGNSA come from the germline V gene. The CDR3 here is CASSSGTQEQFF. In DNA, the CDR3 is TGTGCCAGCAGCTCCGGGACTCAAGAGCAGTTCTTC.

The CDR3 DNA is TGTGCCAGCAGTGGGACTAGCGGGAGAAATGAGCAGTTCTTC. Translated: CASSGTSGRNEQFF. The genes are TRBV2 and TRBJ2-1; 13 bases align to TRBD2. The length of the CDR3 is 14 residues. Germline V lookup: CDR1 SNHLY, CDR2 FYNNEI. J was trimmed by 7 bases and V by 4 bases; bases with no gene match: 1.

This chain uses TRBV30 with TRBJ1-2; 7 bases agree with TRBD1. Germline lookup yields CDR1 GTSNPN and CDR2 SVGIG (reference sequence). After removal of 4 bases from V and 2 bases from J, the junction contained 10 bases not matched to a gene. CDR3 length: 15 residues. The CDR3 sequence is CAWMARGENNYGYTF. CDR3 DNA: TGTGCCTGGATGGCCAGGGGGGAAAACAACTATGGCTACACCTTC.

The rearrangement joins TRBV7-8 to TRBJ1-4; maybe TRBD1 (6 bases). Germline CDR1 reads SGHVS; CDR2 reads FQNEAQ. The CDR3 length is 16 residues. The germline V and J ends were trimmed by 6 bases and 3 bases, with 17 bases remaining between them. CDR3 coding DNA: TGTGCCAGCAGTCGTACCGGGACACAGGCTAATGAAAAACTGTTTTTT. As protein: CASSRTGTQANEKLFF.

The genes are TRBV27 and TRBJ1-1; TRBD1 matches at 12 bases. The CDR3 extends over 16 amino acids. Germline V gene sequence: CDR1 MNHEY, CDR2 SMNVEV (reference sequence). Unmatched junction bases numbered 10, after V lost 7 bases and J lost 4 bases. CDR3 protein: CASNKGWDRGLTEAFF. For the CDR3, the DNA is TGTGCCAGCAATAAGGGTTGGGACAGGGGGCTCACTGAAGCTTTCTTT.

The chain uses TRBV27 and TRBJ1-2; TRBD1 agrees at 11 bases. Germline V lookup: CDR1 MNHEY, CDR2 SMNVEV (reference sequence). V lost 1 base to trimming and J lost 7 bases; unmatched junction nucleotides: 8. The CDR3 has 16 residues. CDR3 DNA sequence: TGTGCCAGCAGTTTATACGGACAGGGGGCTTTAGGTGGCTACACCTTC. The encoded protein is CASSLYGQGALGGYTF.

This chain connects TRBV7-3 to TRBJ2-1, with TRBD2 identical over 15 bases. Germline assignment: CDR1 SGHTA and CDR2 FQGTGA. J was trimmed by 4 bases and V by 5 bases; bases with no gene match: 15. This CDR3 is built from 20 residues. The CDR3 sequence is CASSPQPPRGTSGRYNEQFF. DNA of the CDR3: TGTGCCAGCAGCCCCCAACCTCCTAGGGGGACTAGCGGGAGGTACAATGAGCAGTTCTTC.

The V gene is TRBV5-6, the J gene TRBJ1-2; D gene unclear. This CDR3 is 13 amino acids long. The germline gives CDR1 SGHDT, CDR2 YYEEEE. V gave up 0 bases and J gave up 4 bases, with 7 bases separating them. The CDR3 sequence is CASSLATVYGYTF. CDR3 sequence (DNA): TGTGCCAGCAGCTTGGCTACAGTCTATGGCTACACCTTC.

This clone was detected only once. The chain recombines TRBV2 with TRBJ2-2; no clear D gene. Per germline, CDR1 SNHLY and CDR2 FYNNEI. Trimming removed 6 bases at V and 4 bases at J, with 12 bases between. This CDR3 has 14 amino acids. The CDR3, as DNA: TGTGCCAGCAGCGTCCTCGGCGGCACCGGGGAGCTGTTTTTT. It codes for CASSVLGGTGELFF.

The chain combines TRBV5-4 with TRBJ2-2; 8 nucleotides agree with TRBD2. Germline CDR1 SGHNT, CDR2 YYREEE (reference sequence). Unmatched junction bases numbered 3, after V lost 2 bases and J lost 3 bases. This CDR3 has 15 amino acids. The CDR3 bases are TGTGCCAGCAGCTTCGGGGGGGCGGACACCGGGGAGCTGTTTTTT. This gives the protein CASSFGGADTGELFF.

Worth noting for this clone: One end of the junction varies from germline; a read error may be responsible. The chain uses TRBV7-2 and TRBJ2-7, with TRBD2 identical over 12 bases. This CDR3 contains 14 residues. Germline loops: CDR1 SGHTA, CDR2 FQGNSA. The CDR3 DNA sequence: TGTGCCAGCAGCCTAGCGGGAGGGCCGTGGGAGCAGTACTTC. This translates into CASSLAGGPWEQYF.

The chain is built from TRBV30 and TRBJ1-1; a weak D match, TRBD1 (5 bases). V lost 3 bases and J lost 5, with 10 bases in between. CDR3 length: 12 residues. Germline CDR1 GTSNPN, CDR2 SVGIG (reference sequence). The CDR3 sequence: CAWRQGGTEAFF. DNA for the CDR3: TGTGCCTGGAGGCAGGGAGGGACTGAAGCTTTCTTT.

This clone was seen more than once but under ten times. The chain uses TRBV11-3 and TRBJ2-7; a weak D match, TRBD1 (6 bases). This CDR3 is built from 14 residues. Between the trimmed V and J ends, which lost 5 bases and 0 bases, there was a span of 11 bases. CDR1 and CDR2 from the germline V gene are SGHNT and YENEEA. For the CDR3, the DNA is TGTGCCAGCAGCGTACAGGGTTCCTCCTACGAGCAGTACTTC. It is translated as CASSVQGSSYEQYF.

This clone was recorded once. This chain's CDR3 is CASSPGIGYGYTF. The DNA for the CDR3 is TGTGCCAGCAGTCCAGGAATAGGCTATGGCTACACCTTC. V and J are TRBV28 and TRBJ1-2, with D uncertain. Trimming took 5 bases from V and 4 from J, leaving 11 bases between them. The CDR3 sequence is 13 residues long. Germline V gene lookup returns CDR1 MDHEN and CDR2 SYDVKM.

J is TRBJ1-6 and V is TRBV5-4; 8 bases are shared with TRBD1. The CDR3 has 15 amino acids. The trim removed 0 bases at V and 13 bases at J, leaving 9 bases unmatched. Germline V gene data show CDR1 as SGHNT and CDR2 as YYREEE (reference sequence). The CDR3 loop reads CASSLEGQAWRPLHF. The CDR3 region has the DNA TGTGCCAGCAGCTTGGAGGGACAGGCATGGAGGCCCCTCCACTTT.

This chain uses TRBV5-1 with TRBJ1-2; 8 positions agree with TRBD1. The CDR3 is made up of 18 amino acids. V trimming: 3 bases; J trimming: 0 bases; junction bases outside the gene matches: 13. Germline values: CDR1 SGHRS, CDR2 YFSETQ. The CDR3 spells CASSSDSTAGGANYGYTF. The CDR3, as DNA: TGCGCCAGCAGCTCCGATTCGACCGCAGGGGGCGCTAACTATGGCTACACCTTC.

This chain connects TRBV30 to TRBJ1-1; 7 nucleotides line up with TRBD1. With V trimmed by 4 bases and J by 4 bases, 3 bases remained unmatched. This CDR3 is built from 12 residues. From germline, CDR1 is GTSNPN and CDR2 SVGIG (reference sequence). The DNA for the CDR3 is TGTGCCTGGACGCAGGGGGGCACTGAAGCTTTCTTT. Its protein is CAWTQGGTEAFF.

This chain links TRBV30 with TRBJ2-7, with 10 nucleotides matching TRBD1. Germline CDR1 reads GTSNPN; CDR2 reads SVGIG (reference sequence). The CDR3 loop spans 13 amino acids. Unmatched junction bases numbered 4, after V lost 2 bases and J lost 6 bases. The CDR3 DNA reads as TGTGCCTGGAGTTCCGACAGGGGGCCCGAGCAGTACTTC. It encodes CAWSSDRGPEQYF.

The chain carries TRBV28 and TRBJ2-7; 9 bases align to TRBD2. From germline, CDR1 is MDHEN and CDR2 SYDVKM. The CDR3 has 15 residues. J was trimmed by 0 bases and V by 5 bases; bases with no gene match: 5. The CDR3 nucleotides read TGTGCCAGCAGTCAAGCGGGAGGCCCCTCCTACGAGCAGTACTTC. It specifies CASSQAGGPSYEQYF.

The DNA for the CDR3 is TGTGCCACCAGCAGAGATTATCAGGGGAGCACTGAAGCTTTCTTT. Its protein product is CATSRDYQGSTEAFF. V usage is TRBV15 and J usage is TRBJ1-1; weak D call: TRBD1 (6 bases). V was shortened by 0 bases and J by 4 bases, with 12 bases between the two germline ends. The CDR3 has 15 amino acids. The V gene's germline CDR1 is LNHNV and CDR2 YYDKDF (reference sequence). The whole variable domain, remainder taken from reference TRBV15 and TRBJ1-1, is DAMVIQNPRYQVTQFGKPVTLSCSQTLNHNVMYWYQQKSSQAPKLLFHYYDKDFNNEADTPDNFQSRRPNTSFCFLDIRSPGLGDTAMYLCATSRDYQGSTEAFFGQGTRLTVV.

The J gene is TRBJ2-6, the V gene TRBV4-1; the match to TRBD2 covers 14 bases. Germline V lookup: CDR1 MGHRA, CDR2 YSYEKL. The CDR3 length is 19 residues. The trim removed 1 base at V and 2 bases at J, leaving 4 bases unmatched. This CDR3 is CASSQAPGLAGAGANVLTF. The DNA of the CDR3 is TGCGCCAGCAGCCAAGCTCCGGGACTAGCGGGAGCTGGGGCCAACGTCCTGACTTTC.

The rearrangement uses TRBV25-1 and TRBJ2-2; the match to TRBD1 covers 7 bases. Germline CDR1 reads MGHDK; CDR2 reads SYGVNS. This CDR3 is built from 18 residues. The ends lost 3 bases at V and 0 bases at J; junction bases unmatched: 10. The CDR3 region is CASSDPRTGTANTGELFF. The CDR3 region has the DNA TGTGCCAGCAGTGATCCGAGAACCGGGACAGCGAACACCGGGGAGCTGTTTTTT.